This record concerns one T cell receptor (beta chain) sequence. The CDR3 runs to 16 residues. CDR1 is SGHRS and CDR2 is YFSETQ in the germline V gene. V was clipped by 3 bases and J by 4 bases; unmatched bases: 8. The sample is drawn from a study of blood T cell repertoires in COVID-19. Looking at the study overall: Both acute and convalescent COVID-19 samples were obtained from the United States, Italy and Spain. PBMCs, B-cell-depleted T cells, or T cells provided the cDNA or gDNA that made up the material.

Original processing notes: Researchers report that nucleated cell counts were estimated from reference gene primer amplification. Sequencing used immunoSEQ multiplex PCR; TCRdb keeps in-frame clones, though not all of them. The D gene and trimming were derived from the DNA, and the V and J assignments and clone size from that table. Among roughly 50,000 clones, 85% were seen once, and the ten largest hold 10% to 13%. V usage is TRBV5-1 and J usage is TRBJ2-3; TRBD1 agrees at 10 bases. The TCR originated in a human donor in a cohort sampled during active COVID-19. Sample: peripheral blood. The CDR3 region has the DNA TGCGCCAGCAGCTCGAGGGGACAGGGGCGGTCAGATACGCAGTATTTT. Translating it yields CASSSRGQGRSDTQYF.